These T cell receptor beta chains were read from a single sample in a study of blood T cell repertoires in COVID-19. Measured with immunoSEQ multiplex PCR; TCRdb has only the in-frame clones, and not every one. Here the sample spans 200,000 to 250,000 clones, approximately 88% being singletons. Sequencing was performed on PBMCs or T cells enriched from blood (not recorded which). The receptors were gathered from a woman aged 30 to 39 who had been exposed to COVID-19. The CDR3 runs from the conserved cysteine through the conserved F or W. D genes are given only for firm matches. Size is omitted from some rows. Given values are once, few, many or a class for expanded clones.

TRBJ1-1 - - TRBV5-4 TGTGCCAGCAGCTCCCGACAGAAACCCACTGAAGCTTTCTTT CASSSRQKPTEAFF
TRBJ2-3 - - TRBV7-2 TGTGCCAGCAGCTTGGCTCCATCCCTGCTGTGGTATTTT CASSLAPSLLWYF
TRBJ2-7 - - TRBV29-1 TGCAGCGCCGGGCGAGGGGGGGATTACGAGCAGTACTTC CSAGRGGDYEQYF
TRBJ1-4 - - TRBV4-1 TGCGCCAGCAGCCAAGGGAGGAGGGAAAAACTGTTTTTT CASSQGRREKLFF
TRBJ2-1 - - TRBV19 TGTGCCAGTAGTCACAGCTACAATGAGCAGTTCTTC CASSHSYNEQFF
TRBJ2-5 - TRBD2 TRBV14 TGTGCCAGCAGCCCAAGCGGGAGTTGGGAGACCCAGTACTTC CASSPSGSWETQYF
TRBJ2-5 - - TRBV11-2 TGTGCCAGCAGCTTAGAAGCGTTTAGGGAGACCCAGTACTTC CASSLEAFRETQYF
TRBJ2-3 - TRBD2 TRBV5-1 TGCGCCAGCAGCTCGGGACTAGCGGGAAGCACAGATACGCAGTATTTT CASSSGLAGSTDTQYF
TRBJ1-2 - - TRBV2 TGTGCCAGCAGTGATCGGGGGGACCTTGGGGGCTACACCTTC CASSDRGDLGGYTF
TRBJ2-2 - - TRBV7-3 TGTGCCAGCAGCTTATCTGGAGGCGGCACCGGGGAGCTGTTTTTT CASSLSGGGTGELFF
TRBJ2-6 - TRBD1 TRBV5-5 TGTGCCAGCAGCACACAGGGGTCTGGGGCCAACGTCCTGACTTTC CASSTQGSGANVLTF
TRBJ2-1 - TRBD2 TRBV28 TGTGCCAGCAGTACGGCGAGCGGGAGTAGGTACAATGAGCAGTTCTTC CASSTASGSRYNEQFF
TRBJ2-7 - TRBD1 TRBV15 TGTGCCACCAGCAGAGGAAGGGGGCGGAACGAGCAGTACTTC CATSRGRGRNEQYF
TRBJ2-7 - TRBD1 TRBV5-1 TGCGCCAGCAGCTTGGTTGGACAGGGGGCCTACGAGCAGTACTTC CASSLVGQGAYEQYF
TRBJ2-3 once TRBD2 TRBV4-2 TGTGCCAGCAGCCAAGACGTTGGAGCGGGAGATACAGATACGCAGTATTTT CASSQDVGAGDTDTQYF
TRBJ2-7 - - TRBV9 TGTGCCAGCAGCGTAGATTTCGCGGGTGCCGCCTACGAGCAGTACTTC CASSVDFAGAAYEQYF
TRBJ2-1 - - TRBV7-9 TGTGCCAGCAGCCATTTTTTGGGGGCTAGGTCCTACAATGAGCAGTTCTTC CASSHFLGARSYNEQFF
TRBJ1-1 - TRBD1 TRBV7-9 TGTGCCAGCAGCCCCCGACAGGGGGCGAACACTGAAGCTTTCTTT CASSPRQGANTEAFF
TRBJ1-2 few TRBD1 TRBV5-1 TGCGCCAGCAGCATGGACTCCAGGGGGCTTAATGGCTACACCTTC CASSMDSRGLNGYTF
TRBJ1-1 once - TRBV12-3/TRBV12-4 TGTGCCAGCACCACAACTCAGGGGACGGGAGCTTTCTTT CASTTTQGTGAFF
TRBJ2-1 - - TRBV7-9 TGTGCCAGCAGCTTAGGGCTAGTCCCACCCTACAATGAGCAGTTCTTC CASSLGLVPPYNEQFF
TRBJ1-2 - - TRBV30 TGTGCCTGGACCCCCCCCTGGGCCCGGGATTCGCATGGCTACACCTTC CAWTPPWARDSHGYTF
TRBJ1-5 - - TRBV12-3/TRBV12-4 TGTGCCAGCAGTTTAAGCGGGGCCCAGCATTTT CASSLSGAQHF
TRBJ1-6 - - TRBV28 TGTGCCAGCAGTTCCAATCCAGGGTACTCACCCCTCCACTTT CASSSNPGYSPLHF
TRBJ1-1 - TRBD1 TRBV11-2 TGTGCCAGCAGCTTAGCGGACAGGGTTTTACCTGAAGCTTTCTTT CASSLADRVLPEAFF
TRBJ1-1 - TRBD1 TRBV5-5 TGTGCCAGCAGCAACCGGACAGGGGGGAACACTGAAGCTTTCTTT CASSNRTGGNTEAFF
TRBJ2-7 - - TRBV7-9 TGTGCCAGCAGCTCTCCCCCCAGGGCTAGGGGGTCCTACGAGCAGTACTTC CASSSPPRARGSYEQYF
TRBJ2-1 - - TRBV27 TGTGCCAGCAGCCTCAAGAGGAATGAGCAGTTCTTC CASSLKRNEQFF
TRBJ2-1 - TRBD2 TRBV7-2 TGTGCCAGCAGCTTAGATTCCAGCGGGGGGTACAATGAGCAGTTCTTC CASSLDSSGGYNEQFF
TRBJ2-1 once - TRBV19 TGTGCCAGTAGTATAGATGCAGGGTCCTACAATGAGCAGTTCTTC CASSIDAGSYNEQFF
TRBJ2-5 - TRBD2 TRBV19 TGTGCCAGTAGTACCTACCCGACTAGCGGGAAGACCCAGTACTTC CASSTYPTSGKTQYF
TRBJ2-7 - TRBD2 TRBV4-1 TGCGCCAGCAGCTCTCAGGGTTGGAGTAGCGGGGGTCTCTGGGAGCAGTACTTC CASSSQGWSSGGLWEQYF
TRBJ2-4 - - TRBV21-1 TGTGCCACCTTACTAAAGGGGACAGCCAGGGGTAACATTCAGTACTTC CATLLKGTARGNIQYF
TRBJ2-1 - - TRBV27 TGTGCCAGCAGTTTAATGGGTGGTAGCGGAGGCTCCTACAATGAGCAGTTCTTC CASSLMGGSGGSYNEQFF
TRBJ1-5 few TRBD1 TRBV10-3 TGTGCCATCAGTGAGCCAGGACAGGGCGGTCAGCCCCAGCATTTT CAISEPGQGGQPQHF
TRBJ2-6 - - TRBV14 TGTGCCAGCAGCAGCAGGTTCTCTGGGGCCAACGTCCTGACTTTC CASSSRFSGANVLTF
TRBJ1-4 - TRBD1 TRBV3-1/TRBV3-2 TGTGCCAGCAGCCGGGAAAACAGGGGCGGTAATGAAAAACTGTTTTTT CASSRENRGGNEKLFF
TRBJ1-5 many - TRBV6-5 TGTGCCAGCGGCCGGGACACCTATCAGCCCCAGCATTTT CASGRDTYQPQHF
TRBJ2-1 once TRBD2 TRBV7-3 TGTGCCAGCAGCTTCTTACCCCGGACTAGCGGGAAAGTCTACAATGAGCAGTTCTTC CASSFLPRTSGKVYNEQFF
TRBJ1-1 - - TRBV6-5 TGTGCCAGCAGCCCGGCCGGGGGGAATACTGAAGCTTTCTTT CASSPAGGNTEAFF
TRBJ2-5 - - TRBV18 TGTGCCAGCTCACCCAAAGAGACCCAGTACTTC CASSPKETQYF
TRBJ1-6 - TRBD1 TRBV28 TGTGCCAGCAGTCCGGGACAGGGATCTGGAGTACCACCCCTCCACTTT CASSPGQGSGVPPLHF
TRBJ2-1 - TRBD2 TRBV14 TGTGCCAGCAGCCAACGGACTAGCGGGAGAGGCTACAATGAGCAGTTCTTC CASSQRTSGRGYNEQFF
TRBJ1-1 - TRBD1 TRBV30 TGTGCCTGGACGCGGGACAGGGCGTACACTGAAGCTTTCTTT CAWTRDRAYTEAFF
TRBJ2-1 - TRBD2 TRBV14 TGTGCCAGCAGCCAAGATAGTATTCCTAGGACTAGCGCCTACAATGAGCAGTTCTTC CASSQDSIPRTSAYNEQFF
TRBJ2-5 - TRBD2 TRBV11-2 TGTGCCAGCAGCTCCCAGGGGGGTTCGCGGGAGGGCCTTGGGGAGACCCAGTACTTC CASSSQGGSREGLGETQYF
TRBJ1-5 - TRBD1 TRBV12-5 TGTGCTAGTGGTCCGGAGACAGGGGTTAGCAATCAGCCCCAGCATTTT CASGPETGVSNQPQHF
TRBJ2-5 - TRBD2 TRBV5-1 TGCGCCAGCAGCTTCTGGGGGGAGGGAGAGGAGACCCAGTACTTC CASSFWGEGEETQYF
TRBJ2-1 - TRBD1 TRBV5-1 TGCGCCAGCAGCTTGGGACAGGGACGCGATGAGCAGTTCTTC CASSLGQGRDEQFF